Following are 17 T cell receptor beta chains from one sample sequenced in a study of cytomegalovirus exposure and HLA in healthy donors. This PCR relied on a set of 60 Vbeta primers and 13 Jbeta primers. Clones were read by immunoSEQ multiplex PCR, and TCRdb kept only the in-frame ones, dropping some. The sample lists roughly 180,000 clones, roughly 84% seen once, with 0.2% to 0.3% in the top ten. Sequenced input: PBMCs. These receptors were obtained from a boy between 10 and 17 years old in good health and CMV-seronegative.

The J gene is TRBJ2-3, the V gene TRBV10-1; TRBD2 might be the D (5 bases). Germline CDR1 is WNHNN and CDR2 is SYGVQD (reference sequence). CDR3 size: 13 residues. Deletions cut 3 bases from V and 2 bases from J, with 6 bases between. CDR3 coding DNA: TGCGCCAGCAGTGACCTAGCCACAGATACGCAGTATTTT. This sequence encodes CASSDLATDTQYF.

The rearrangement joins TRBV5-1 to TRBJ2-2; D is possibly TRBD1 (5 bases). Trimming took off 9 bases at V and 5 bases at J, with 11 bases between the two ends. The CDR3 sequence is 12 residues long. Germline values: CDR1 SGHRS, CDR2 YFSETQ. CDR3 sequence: CATRPGTGELFF. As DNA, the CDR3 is TGCGCCACCAGGCCAGGGACCGGGGAGCTGTTTTTT.

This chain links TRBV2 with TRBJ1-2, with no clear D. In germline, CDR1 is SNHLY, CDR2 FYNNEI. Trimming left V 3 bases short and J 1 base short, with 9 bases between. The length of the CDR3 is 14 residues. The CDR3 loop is CASSDDGFNYGYTF. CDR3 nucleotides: TGTGCCAGCAGTGATGACGGGTTTAACTATGGCTACACCTTC.

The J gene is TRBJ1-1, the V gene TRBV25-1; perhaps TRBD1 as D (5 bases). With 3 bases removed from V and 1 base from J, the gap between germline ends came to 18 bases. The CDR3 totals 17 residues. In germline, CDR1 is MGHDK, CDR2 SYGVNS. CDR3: CASSDSGFLRPNTEAFF. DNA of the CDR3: TGTGCCAGCAGTGACTCAGGGTTTTTGAGGCCGAACACTGAAGCTTTCTTT.

The CDR3 region has the DNA TGTGCCAGCACCCAAAGGAGAGGAGGGAGCTACGAGCAGTACTTC. Residues: CASTQRRGGSYEQYF. This chain joins TRBV28 and TRBJ2-7; D might be TRBD2 (6 bases). This CDR3 region has 15 residues. The V and J ends lost 7 bases and 3 bases respectively, with 19 bases between them. Looked up from germline, CDR1 is MDHEN and CDR2 is SYDVKM.

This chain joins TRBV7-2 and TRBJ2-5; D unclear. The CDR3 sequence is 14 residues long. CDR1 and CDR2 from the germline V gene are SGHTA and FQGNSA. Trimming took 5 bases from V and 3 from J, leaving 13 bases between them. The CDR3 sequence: CASSPWASKETQYF. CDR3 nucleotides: TGTGCCAGCAGCCCCTGGGCGTCTAAAGAGACCCAGTACTTC.

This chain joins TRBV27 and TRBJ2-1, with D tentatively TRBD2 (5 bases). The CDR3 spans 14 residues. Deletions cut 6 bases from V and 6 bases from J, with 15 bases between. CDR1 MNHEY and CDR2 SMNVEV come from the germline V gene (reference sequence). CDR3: CASSRGILGNEQFF. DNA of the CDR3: TGTGCCAGCAGCCGAGGGATTCTAGGCAATGAGCAGTTCTTC.

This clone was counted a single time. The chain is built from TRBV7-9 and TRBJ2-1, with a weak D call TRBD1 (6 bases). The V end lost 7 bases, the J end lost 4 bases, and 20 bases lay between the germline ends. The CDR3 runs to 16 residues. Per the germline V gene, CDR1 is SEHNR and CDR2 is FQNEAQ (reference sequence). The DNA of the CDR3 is TGTGCCAGCATCCCCCCCCACAGGGACGTTTACAATGAGCAGTTCTTC. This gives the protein CASIPPHRDVYNEQFF.

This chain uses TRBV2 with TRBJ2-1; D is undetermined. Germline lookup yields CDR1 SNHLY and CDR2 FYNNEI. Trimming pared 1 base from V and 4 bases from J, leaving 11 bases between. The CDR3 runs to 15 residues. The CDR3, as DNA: TGTGCCAGCAGTGAAGACGGAACACAGTACAATGAGCAGTTCTTC. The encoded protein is CASSEDGTQYNEQFF.

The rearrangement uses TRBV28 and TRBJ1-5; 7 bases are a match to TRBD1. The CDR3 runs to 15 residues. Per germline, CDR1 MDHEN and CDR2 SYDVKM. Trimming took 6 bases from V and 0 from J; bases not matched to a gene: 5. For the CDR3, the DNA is TGTGCCAGCAGGGTGGACAGGTTTAGCAATCAGCCCCAGCATTTT. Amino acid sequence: CASRVDRFSNQPQHF.

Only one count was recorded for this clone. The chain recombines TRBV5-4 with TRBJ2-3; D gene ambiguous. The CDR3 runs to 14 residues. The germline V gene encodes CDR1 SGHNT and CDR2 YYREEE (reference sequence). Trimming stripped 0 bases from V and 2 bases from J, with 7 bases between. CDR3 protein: CASSLAPLTDTQYF. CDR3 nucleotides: TGTGCCAGCAGCTTGGCCCCACTCACAGATACGCAGTATTTT.

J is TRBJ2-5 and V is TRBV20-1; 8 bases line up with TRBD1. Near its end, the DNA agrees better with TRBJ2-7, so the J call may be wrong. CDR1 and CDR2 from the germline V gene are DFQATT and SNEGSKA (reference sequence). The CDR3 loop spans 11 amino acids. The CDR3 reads CSAKQGGEQYF. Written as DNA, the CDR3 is TGCAGTGCTAAACAGGGGGGCGAGCAGTACTTC.

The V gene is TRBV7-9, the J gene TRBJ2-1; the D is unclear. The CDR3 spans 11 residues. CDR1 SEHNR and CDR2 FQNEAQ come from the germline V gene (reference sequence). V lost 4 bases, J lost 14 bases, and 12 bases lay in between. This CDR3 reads CASSSPANKFF. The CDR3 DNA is TGTGCCAGCAGCTCGCCCGCGAATAAGTTCTTC.

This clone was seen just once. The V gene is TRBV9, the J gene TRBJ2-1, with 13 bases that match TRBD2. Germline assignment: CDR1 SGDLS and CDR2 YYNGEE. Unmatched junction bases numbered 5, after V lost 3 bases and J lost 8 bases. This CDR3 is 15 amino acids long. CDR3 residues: CASSAPGLAGYEQFF. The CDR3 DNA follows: TGTGCCAGCAGCGCCCCGGGACTAGCGGGGTATGAGCAGTTCTTC.

The CDR3 DNA reads TGTGCCAGCAGCTTCCGTGGCGGGGGGGAAGATACGCAGTATTTT. Translating it yields CASSFRGGGEDTQYF. The genes are TRBV5-5 and TRBJ2-3; 9 bases align to TRBD2. CDR1 is SGHKS and CDR2 is YYEKEE in the germline V gene (reference sequence). The ends lost 2 bases at V and 5 bases at J; junction bases unmatched: 6. This CDR3 has 15 amino acids. Together with reference TRBV5-5 and TRBJ2-3, the CDR3 gives the full variable domain: DAGVTQSPTHLIKTRGQQVTLRCSPISGHKSVSWYQQVLGQGPQFIFQYYEKEERGRGNFPDRFSARQFPNYSSELNVNALLLGDSALYLCASSFRGGGEDTQYFGPGTRLTVL.

The DNA for the CDR3 is TGTGCCAGTCAGGGGGATGATTATGGCTACACCTTC. The encoded protein is CASQGDDYGYTF. The chain couples TRBV6-5 to TRBJ1-2, with TRBD1 matching 7 bases. Losses at the gene ends were 9 bases for V and 5 bases for J; bases not matched to a gene: 6. The germline V gene encodes CDR1 MNHEY and CDR2 SVGAGI. The length of the CDR3 is 12 residues.

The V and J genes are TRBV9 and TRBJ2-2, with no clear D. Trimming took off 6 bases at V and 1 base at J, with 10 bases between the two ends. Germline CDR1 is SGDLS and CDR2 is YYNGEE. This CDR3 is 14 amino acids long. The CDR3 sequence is CASTPRGNTGELFF. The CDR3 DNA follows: TGTGCCAGCACCCCCAGAGGGAACACCGGGGAGCTGTTTTTT.